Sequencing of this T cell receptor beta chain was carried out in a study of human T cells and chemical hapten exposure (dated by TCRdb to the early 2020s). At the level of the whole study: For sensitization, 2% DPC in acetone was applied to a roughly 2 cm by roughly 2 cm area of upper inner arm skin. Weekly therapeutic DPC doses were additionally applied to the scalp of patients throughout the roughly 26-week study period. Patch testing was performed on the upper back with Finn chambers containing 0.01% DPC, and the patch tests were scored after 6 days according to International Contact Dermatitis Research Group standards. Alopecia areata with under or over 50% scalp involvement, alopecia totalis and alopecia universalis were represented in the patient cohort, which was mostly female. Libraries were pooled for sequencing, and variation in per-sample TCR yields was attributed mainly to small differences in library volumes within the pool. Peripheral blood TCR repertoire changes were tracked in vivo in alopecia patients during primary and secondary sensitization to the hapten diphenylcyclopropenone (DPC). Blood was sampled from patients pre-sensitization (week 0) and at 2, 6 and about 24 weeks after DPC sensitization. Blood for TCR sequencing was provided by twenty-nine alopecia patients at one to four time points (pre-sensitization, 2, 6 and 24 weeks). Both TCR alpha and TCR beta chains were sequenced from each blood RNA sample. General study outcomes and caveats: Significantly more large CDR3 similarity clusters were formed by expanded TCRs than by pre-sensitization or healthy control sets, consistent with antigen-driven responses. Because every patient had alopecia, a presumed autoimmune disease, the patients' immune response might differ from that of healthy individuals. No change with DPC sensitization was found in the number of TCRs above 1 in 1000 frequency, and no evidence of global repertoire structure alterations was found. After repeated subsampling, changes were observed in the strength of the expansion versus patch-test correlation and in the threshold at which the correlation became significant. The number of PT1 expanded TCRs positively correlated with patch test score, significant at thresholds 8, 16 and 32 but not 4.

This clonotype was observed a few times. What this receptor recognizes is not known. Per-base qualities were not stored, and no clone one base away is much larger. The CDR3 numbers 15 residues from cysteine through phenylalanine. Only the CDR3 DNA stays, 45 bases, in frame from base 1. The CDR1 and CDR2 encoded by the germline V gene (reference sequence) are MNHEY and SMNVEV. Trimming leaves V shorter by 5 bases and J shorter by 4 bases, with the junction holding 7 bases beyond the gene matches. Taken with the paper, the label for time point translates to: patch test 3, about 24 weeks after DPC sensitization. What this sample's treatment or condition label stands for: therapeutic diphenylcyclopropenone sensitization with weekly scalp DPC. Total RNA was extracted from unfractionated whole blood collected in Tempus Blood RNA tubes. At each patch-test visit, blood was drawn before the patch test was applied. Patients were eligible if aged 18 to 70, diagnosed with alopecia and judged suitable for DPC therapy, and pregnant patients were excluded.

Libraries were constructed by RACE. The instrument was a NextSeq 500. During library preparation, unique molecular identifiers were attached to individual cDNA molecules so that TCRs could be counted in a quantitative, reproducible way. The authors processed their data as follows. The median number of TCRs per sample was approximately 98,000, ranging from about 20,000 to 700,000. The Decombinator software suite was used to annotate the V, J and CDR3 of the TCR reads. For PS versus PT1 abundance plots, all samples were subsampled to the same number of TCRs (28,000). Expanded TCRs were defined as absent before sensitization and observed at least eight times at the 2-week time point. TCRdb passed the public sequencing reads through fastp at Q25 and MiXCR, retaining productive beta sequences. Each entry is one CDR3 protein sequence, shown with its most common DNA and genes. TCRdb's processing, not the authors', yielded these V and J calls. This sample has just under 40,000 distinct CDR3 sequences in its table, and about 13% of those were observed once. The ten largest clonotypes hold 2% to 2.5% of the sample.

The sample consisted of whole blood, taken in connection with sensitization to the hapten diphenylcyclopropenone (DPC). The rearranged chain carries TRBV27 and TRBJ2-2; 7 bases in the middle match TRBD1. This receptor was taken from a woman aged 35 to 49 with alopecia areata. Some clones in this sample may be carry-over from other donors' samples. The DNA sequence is TGTGCCAGCAGTCAAAGACAGGGTAGCACCGGGGAGCTGTTTTTT. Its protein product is CASSQRQGSTGELFF.